This T cell receptor beta chain was recorded in a study of T cell responses to AZD1222 COVID-19 vaccine. Profiling relied on immunoSEQ multiplex PCR, and the TCRdb table lists in-frame clones only, not all of them. The sample yields 95,000 to 100,000 clones, roughly 86% seen once. Germline loops: CDR1 GTSNPN, CDR2 SVGIG (reference sequence). Trimming cost V 5 bases and J 0 bases, with 12 bases left between them. This CDR3 is built from 14 residues. Specimen: peripheral blood, collected on day 0 of AZD1222 vaccination. The gene calls are TRBV30 and TRBJ2-3, with D perhaps matching TRBD1 (6 bases). This TCR came from an adult in good health. The CDR3 protein is CAWDYRVSTDTQYF. CDR3 in DNA: TGTGCCTGGGACTACAGGGTCAGCACAGATACGCAGTATTTT.